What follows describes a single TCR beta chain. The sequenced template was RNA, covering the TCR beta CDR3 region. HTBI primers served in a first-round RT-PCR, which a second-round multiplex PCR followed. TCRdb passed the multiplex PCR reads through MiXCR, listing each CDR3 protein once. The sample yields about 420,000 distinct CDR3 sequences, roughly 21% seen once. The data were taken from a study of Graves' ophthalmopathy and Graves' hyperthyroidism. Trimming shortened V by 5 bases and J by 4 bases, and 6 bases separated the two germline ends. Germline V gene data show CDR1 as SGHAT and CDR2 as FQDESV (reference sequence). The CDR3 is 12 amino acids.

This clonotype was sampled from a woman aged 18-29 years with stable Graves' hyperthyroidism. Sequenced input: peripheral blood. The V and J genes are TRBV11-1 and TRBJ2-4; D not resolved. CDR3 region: CASSRLKNIQYF. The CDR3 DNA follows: TGTGCCAGCAGCCGCCTGAAAAACATTCAGTACTTC.